One and the same sample provided the 31 T cell receptor beta chains below, sequenced in a study of identical twins. TCRdb passed the 5' RACE reads through MiXCR, listing each CDR3 protein once. This table has under 250,000 distinct CDR3 sequences, approximately 11% appearing once. These data were also reused for a study on yellow fever vaccine responses in identical twins.

Sequencing input: memory (CD45RO+) T cells sorted from blood. These TCRs come from a woman aged 18-29 years in good health.

This clonotype was counted at least ten times. V gene TRBV5-1 combines with J gene TRBJ2-3; D gene uncertain. This CDR3 region has 14 residues. The V and J ends lost 4 bases and 1 base respectively, with 10 bases between them. Germline loops: CDR1 SGHRS, CDR2 YFSETQ. The CDR3 here is CASSVSTGTDTQYF. The CDR3 DNA is TGCGCCAGCAGCGTGTCCACAGGCACAGATACGCAGTATTTT.

The table lists this clonotype with a few counts. This chain links TRBV5-1 with TRBJ2-7; the match to TRBD2 covers 11 bases. The germline CDR1 and CDR2 sequences are SGHRS and YFSETQ. Trimming at V came to 1 base and at J to 4 bases, leaving 4 bases not matched to a gene. The CDR3 has 15 residues. The CDR3 nucleotides are TGCGCCAGCAGCTTGACTAGCGGGGGATATTACGAGCAGTACTTC. This encodes CASSLTSGGYYEQYF.

This clonotype was seen a few times. The chain uses TRBV7-2 and TRBJ2-7; 9 bases agree with TRBD1. The V gene end was trimmed by 5 bases and the J gene end by 5 bases; junction bases not matched to a gene: 10. The CDR3 spans 15 residues. Per germline, CDR1 SGHTA and CDR2 FQGNSA. In nucleotides, the CDR3 is TGTGCCAGCAGCATAGGGAGGACAGGGGTCAACGAGCAGTACTTC. It translates to CASSIGRTGVNEQYF.

This clonotype was counted at least ten times. The gene calls are TRBV7-2 and TRBJ1-3; D gene unclear. V shed 1 base and J shed 0 bases, with 7 bases lying between them. Germline CDR1 is SGHTA and CDR2 is FQGNSA. The CDR3 contains 15 residues. CDR3 protein: CASSLVGTSGNTIYF. CDR3 nucleotide sequence: TGTGCCAGCAGCTTAGTCGGCACCTCTGGAAACACCATATATTTT.

This clonotype came up a few times. The V and J genes are TRBV7-8 and TRBJ1-5; no firm D call. Germline V gives CDR1 SGHVS, CDR2 FQNEAQ. The germline V and J ends were trimmed by 4 bases and 0 bases, with 13 bases remaining between them. This CDR3 contains 16 residues. The DNA of the CDR3 is TGTGCCAGCAGCTCCCTGGGAGGGAATAGCAATCAGCCCCAGCATTTT. Translated, it gives CASSSLGGNSNQPQHF.

This clonotype was observed a few times. The V and J genes are TRBV2 and TRBJ2-6; D unclear. V gave up 1 base and J gave up 2 bases, with 6 bases separating them. There are 15 residues in the CDR3. Looked up from germline, CDR1 is SNHLY and CDR2 is FYNNEI. CDR3 bases: TGTGCCAGCAGTGAAGTTGCAGCTGGGGCCAACGTCCTGACTTTC. It yields the protein CASSEVAAGANVLTF.

This clonotype came up a few times. This chain joins TRBV20-1 and TRBJ2-4; 7 bases align to TRBD1. The CDR3 spans 17 residues. The germline CDR1 and CDR2 sequences are DFQATT and SNEGSKA (reference sequence). The ends lost 0 bases at V and 0 bases at J; junction bases unmatched: 8. This chain's CDR3 is CSARDQDRNRAKNIQYF. The CDR3 nucleotides are TGCAGTGCTAGAGATCAGGACAGGAACAGAGCCAAAAACATTCAGTACTTC.

The genes are TRBV4-3 and TRBJ2-7; D unresolved. Germline V gene data show CDR1 as LGHNA and CDR2 as YSLEER. V gave up 4 bases and J gave up 5 bases, with 15 bases separating them. The CDR3 length is 14 residues. The CDR3 DNA reads TGCGCCAGCAGCCGCGCCCTGCAGGATAACGAGCAGTACTTC. As protein: CASSRALQDNEQYF.

This clonotype was seen at least ten times. The rearrangement joins TRBV5-1 to TRBJ2-1; D is ambiguous. Germline values: CDR1 SGHRS, CDR2 YFSETQ. The CDR3 has 15 amino acids. V lost 3 bases and J lost 6, with 16 bases in between. CDR3 nucleotides: TGCGCCAGCAGCTCTCGGCCCGGCCGGTCCAATGAGCAGTTCTTC. This encodes CASSSRPGRSNEQFF.

This clonotype was seen a few times. The chain carries TRBV6-1 and TRBJ2-2; D remains unclear. This CDR3 spans 15 amino acids. CDR1 and CDR2 from the germline V gene are MNHNS and SASEGT. V was shortened by 7 bases and J by 2 bases, with 14 bases between the two germline ends. CDR3 nucleotides: TGTGCCAGCACCCCCCGGCGGCCAAACACCGGGGAGCTGTTTTTT. This codes for CASTPRRPNTGELFF.

This clonotype turned up a few times. CDR3 sequence reads: CASSLVSSGNNEQFF. CDR3 DNA sequence: TGCGCCAGCAGCTTGGTTTCTAGCGGGAACAATGAGCAGTTCTTC. The J gene is TRBJ2-1, the V gene TRBV5-1, with 9 bases matching TRBD2. V lost 0 bases, J lost 5 bases, and 3 bases stayed unmatched. The CDR3 has 15 amino acids. The germline V gene has CDR1 SGHRS and CDR2 YFSETQ.

A few counts support this clonotype. The gene calls are TRBV6-5 and TRBJ2-7; 7 bases fit TRBD1. This CDR3 region has 14 residues. Germline CDR1 and CDR2: MNHEY and SVGAGI. V dropped 2 bases and J dropped 6; count of bases not matched to a gene: 7. The CDR3 DNA reads as TGTGCCAGCAGTTACCGGGGCAGGGGGATCGAGCAGTACTTC. The encoded protein is CASSYRGRGIEQYF.

This clonotype was seen only a few times. The chain combines TRBV7-2 with TRBJ1-5; TRBD1 matches at 8 bases. Germline lookup yields CDR1 SGHTA and CDR2 FQGNSA. CDR3 length equals 14 residues. J was trimmed by 7 bases and V by 2 bases; bases with no gene match: 4. CDR3 loop: CASSLQGAKQPQHF. In DNA form, the CDR3 reads TGTGCCAGCAGCTTACAGGGGGCGAAACAGCCCCAGCATTTT.

The chain has TRBV20-1 and TRBJ2-3, with TRBD1 matching 10 bases. J lost 5 bases, V lost 7 bases, and 9 bases had no gene match. The CDR3 consists of 14 residues. Germline assignment: CDR1 DFQATT and CDR2 SNEGSKA (reference sequence). The CDR3 here is CSVSGTGVLDTQYF. In nucleotides, the CDR3 is TGCAGTGTTTCCGGGACAGGGGTACTAGATACGCAGTATTTT.

This clonotype has at least ten counts. The genes are TRBV10-3 and TRBJ2-7; the D gene is possibly TRBD1 (6 bases). The CDR3 is 15 amino acids. The V end was cut by 3 bases, the J end by 0 bases, with 12 bases between. Germline CDR1 ENHRY, CDR2 SYGVKD. CDR3 loop: CAISDQDSPSYEQYF. The CDR3, as DNA: TGTGCCATCAGTGACCAGGACAGCCCCTCCTACGAGCAGTACTTC.

The sample holds a few counts of this clonotype. This rearrangement joins TRBV28 to TRBJ2-5, with D perhaps TRBD2 (6 bases). V was shortened by 6 bases and J by 4 bases, with 18 bases between the two germline ends. Germline V gives CDR1 MDHEN, CDR2 SYDVKM. The CDR3 runs 15 residues. CDR3 in amino acids: CASSERRGGVETQYF. The DNA for the CDR3 is TGTGCCAGCAGCGAGAGGAGGGGCGGGGTAGAGACCCAGTACTTC.

The chain employs TRBV27 and TRBJ2-7; TRBD2 aligns across 10 bases. The CDR3 runs 13 residues. The V gene end was trimmed by 8 bases and the J gene end by 6 bases; junction bases not matched to a gene: 7. Germline values: CDR1 MNHEY, CDR2 SMNVEV (reference sequence). For the CDR3, the DNA is TGTGCCAGCCCCCCAAAGCGGGAGGGCGAGCAGTACTTC. Translation gives CASPPKREGEQYF.

V gene TRBV7-2 combines with J gene TRBJ2-7, with a possible D match to TRBD1 (6 bases). The CDR3 spans 13 residues. From germline, CDR1 is SGHTA and CDR2 FQGNSA. V lost 9 bases to trimming and J lost 2 bases, with 14 bases between them. The CDR3 DNA follows: TGTGCCAGTCGACAGGTTGGGACCTACGAGCAGTACTTC. It codes for CASRQVGTYEQYF. Looking up the rest from reference TRBV7-2 and TRBJ2-7 gives the full variable domain: GAGVSQSPSNKVTEKGKDVELRCDPISGHTALYWYRQSLGQGLEFLIYFQGNSAPDKSGLPSDRFSAERTGGSVSTLTIQRTQQEDSAVYLCASRQVGTYEQYFGPGTRLTVT.

The V gene is TRBV4-1, the J gene TRBJ2-7; 7 bases are shared with TRBD2. CDR1 is MGHRA, CDR2 YSYEKL, per germline. This CDR3 spans 16 amino acids. The J segment lost 2 bases and the V segment lost 3 bases, leaving 10 bases of the junction unmatched. CDR3 nucleotide sequence: TGCGCCAGCAGCCATACCACCCCCCGGGGGGCCTACGAGCAGTACTTC. Encoded protein: CASSHTTPRGAYEQYF.

This clonotype was seen a few times. The gene calls are TRBV12-3 or TRBV12-4 and TRBJ2-1; 11 bases fit TRBD2. The CDR3 has 16 amino acids. The junction had 9 bases not matched to a gene; V was cut back by 3 bases and J by 8 bases. The CDR3 region is CASSFCSGGACDEQFF. The CDR3, as DNA: TGTGCCAGCAGTTTTTGTAGCGGGGGGGCCTGCGATGAGCAGTTCTTC.

This clonotype showed up just a few times. The CDR3 DNA sequence: TGTGCCAGCAGGCGGGGGGATTCACCCCTCCACTTT. The encoded protein is CASRRGDSPLHF. The J gene is TRBJ1-6, the V gene TRBV27; D may be TRBD1 (5 bases). In germline, CDR1 is MNHEY, CDR2 SMNVEV (reference sequence). The CDR3 runs 12 residues. Trimming stripped 6 bases from V and 8 bases from J, with 8 bases between.

This clonotype was detected only a few times. V is TRBV15 and J is TRBJ2-3; D ambiguous. Germline loops: CDR1 LNHNV, CDR2 YYDKDF (reference sequence). The V and J ends lost 1 base and 5 bases respectively, with 16 bases between them. The CDR3 runs 16 residues. The CDR3 nucleotides are TGTGCCACCAGCAGAGGTTCACAGTCAATGGTAGATACGCAGTATTTT. Protein sequence: CATSRGSQSMVDTQYF. The whole variable domain, remainder taken from reference TRBV15 and TRBJ2-3, is DAMVIQNPRYQVTQFGKPVTLSCSQTLNHNVMYWYQQKSSQAPKLLFHYYDKDFNNEADTPDNFQSRRPNTSFCFLDIRSPGLGDTAMYLCATSRGSQSMVDTQYFGPGTRLTVL.

This clonotype was picked up many times. The rearrangement links TRBV12-3 or TRBV12-4 to TRBJ2-5; TRBD1 is a possible D gene (5 bases). V was trimmed by 4 bases and J by 5 bases, leaving 11 bases between them. There are 13 residues in the CDR3. CDR3 sequence: CASSYWGAETQYF. In DNA, the CDR3 is TGTGCCAGCAGTTACTGGGGCGCGGAGACCCAGTACTTC.

The V and J genes are TRBV6-2 or TRBV6-3 and TRBJ2-7; 11 bases map to TRBD2. The CDR3 consists of 14 residues. Per the germline V gene, CDR1 is MNHEY and CDR2 is SVGEGT. V gave up 8 bases and J gave up 3 bases; unmatched junction bases: 6. This chain's CDR3 is CASGAGLAVYEQYF. The CDR3, as DNA: TGTGCCAGCGGGGCGGGACTAGCGGTCTACGAGCAGTACTTC.

This clonotype appeared many times. V is TRBV5-1 and J is TRBJ1-6; TRBD1 matches 7 bases. There are 15 residues in the CDR3. Germline values: CDR1 SGHRS, CDR2 YFSETQ. The trim removed 0 bases at V and 10 bases at J, leaving 7 bases unmatched. This CDR3 is CASSLAGQSSSPLHF. The CDR3 DNA follows: TGCGCCAGCAGCTTGGCGGGACAGTCTTCATCACCCCTCCACTTT.

This CDR3 reads CASSPQGSTNEKLFF. CDR3 bases: TGCGCCAGCAGCCCGCAGGGGAGCACTAATGAAAAACTGTTTTTT. The gene calls are TRBV5-1 and TRBJ1-4, with a possible D match to TRBD1 (6 bases). Trimming left V 4 bases short and J 2 bases short, with 12 bases between. Germline assignment: CDR1 SGHRS and CDR2 YFSETQ. The CDR3 has 15 residues.

The chain employs TRBV6-6 and TRBJ2-7; D gene uncertain. The V gene's germline CDR1 is MNHNY and CDR2 SVGAGI (reference sequence). The V and J ends lost 2 bases and 0 bases respectively, with 5 bases between them. The CDR3 totals 13 residues. The CDR3 is CASSYPYSYEQYF. In nucleotides, the CDR3 is TGTGCCAGCAGTTACCCCTACTCCTACGAGCAGTACTTC.

The gene calls are TRBV4-2 and TRBJ2-1, with 10 bases fitting TRBD2. The CDR3 extends over 16 amino acids. J lost 9 bases, V lost 3 bases, and 11 bases had no gene match. Germline-derived CDR1 and CDR2 are LGHNA and YNFKEQ. This chain's CDR3 is CASSQGRAGGLAEQFF. The CDR3 region has the DNA TGTGCCAGCAGCCAGGGCAGAGCGGGGGGGCTTGCTGAGCAGTTCTTC.

This clonotype was picked up many times. The J gene is TRBJ1-4, the V gene TRBV29-1, with a tentative D call TRBD1 (5 bases). The germline V and J ends were trimmed by 5 bases and 4 bases, with 17 bases remaining between them. CDR3 length: 15 residues. Germline CDR1 and CDR2: SQVTM and ANQGSEA. The CDR3 DNA reads TGCAGCGTTTTAGACCCGGGACGGAGTAATGAAAAACTGTTTTTT. It translates to CSVLDPGRSNEKLFF. The entire variable domain, with the rest obtained from reference TRBV29-1 and TRBJ1-4, is as follows: SAVISQKPSRDICQRGTSLTIQCQVDSQVTMMFWYRQQPGQSLTLIATANQGSEATYESGFVIDKFPISRPNLTFSTLTVSNMSPEDSSIYLCSVLDPGRSNEKLFFGSGTQLSVL.

The chain links TRBV6-6 to TRBJ2-3, with TRBD1 matching 7 bases. This CDR3 has 13 amino acids. Per the germline V gene, CDR1 is MNHNY and CDR2 is SVGAGI (reference sequence). The V segment lost 7 bases and the J segment 6 bases; nucleotides outside the gene matches: 7. CDR3 nucleotides: TGTGCCAGCACCTGGGACAGCAAGGATACGCAGTATTTT. This translates into CASTWDSKDTQYF.

The chain combines TRBV5-6 with TRBJ2-7; tentatively, D is TRBD1 or TRBD2 (5 bases each). The CDR3 consists of 18 residues. Germline values: CDR1 SGHDT, CDR2 YYEEEE. V was trimmed by 0 bases and J by 0 bases, leaving 19 bases between them. The CDR3 nucleotides read TGTGCCAGCAGCTTGGTCGGTGGGACGCACCCGGGCTCCTACGAGCAGTACTTC. Protein: CASSLVGGTHPGSYEQYF. Using reference TRBV5-6 and TRBJ2-7 for the parts outside the CDR3, the full variable domain is DAGVTQSPTHLIKTRGQQVTLRCSPKSGHDTVSWYQQALGQGPQFIFQYYEEEERQRGNFPDRFSGHQFPNYSSELNVNALLLGDSALYLCASSLVGGTHPGSYEQYFGPGTRLTVT.